These 4 T cell receptor beta chains originate from one sample sequenced in a study of CD8 T cell repertoires and HIV-1 epitope variants. Here immunoSEQ multiplex PCR was the method, and the copy in TCRdb shows in-frame clones only, minus some. The data contain fewer than 7,500 clones, around 69% of them singletons. For these TCRs, the target antigens are not known. The specimen was cultured CD8+ T cells derived from PBMCs. Receptors were obtained from a male donor with HIV.

This clone occurred a few times. V usage is TRBV9 and J usage is TRBJ2-2; 9 nucleotides line up with TRBD2. The V and J ends lost 5 bases and 5 bases, in that order; junction bases with no gene match: 7. The CDR3 is 15 residues long. The germline V gene encodes CDR1 SGDLS and CDR2 YYNGEE. The CDR3 reads CASSLSSGVTGELFF. DNA of the CDR3: TGTGCCAGCAGTCTGTCTAGCGGGGTTACCGGGGAGCTGTTTTTT. Full variable domain (missing parts from reference TRBV9 and TRBJ2-2): DSGVTQTPKHLITATGQRVTLRCSPRSGDLSVYWYQQSLDQGLQFLIQYYNGEERAKGNILERFSAQQFPDLHSELNLSSLELGDSALYFCASSLSSGVTGELFFGEGSRLTVL.

This rearrangement joins TRBV5-6 to TRBJ2-5; D assignment may be TRBD1 or TRBD2 (5 bases each). Per the germline V gene, CDR1 is SGHDT and CDR2 is YYEEEE. With 3 bases removed from V and 5 bases from J, the gap between germline ends came to 14 bases. This CDR3 is 14 amino acids long. This CDR3 is CASSWGPSLETQYF. Here the CDR3 DNA reads TGTGCCAGCAGCTGGGGACCGAGTCTGGAGACCCAGTACTTC.

This clone appeared a single time. The rearrangement uses TRBV4-2 and TRBJ2-7, with 7 bases lining up with TRBD1. CDR3 length equals 14 residues. CDR1 and CDR2 from the germline V gene are LGHNA and YNFKEQ. The V and J ends lost 5 bases and 3 bases, in that order; junction bases with no gene match: 7. As DNA, the CDR3 is TGTGCCAGCAGCTTGTGGGACAGAAACTACGAGCAGTACTTC. Amino acids: CASSLWDRNYEQYF.

This clone was recorded a few times. This sequence joins TRBV13 and TRBJ1-1; 8 positions match TRBD1. This CDR3 has 14 residues. The J segment lost 3 bases and the V segment lost 4 bases, leaving 4 bases of the junction unmatched. Germline CDR1 reads PRHDT; CDR2 reads FYEKMQ (reference sequence). The CDR3 sequence: CASSSGGLDTEAFF. DNA for the CDR3: TGTGCCAGCAGCTCAGGGGGCTTGGACACTGAAGCTTTCTTT.